The 15 T cell receptor beta chains in this list originate from one sample, sequenced in a study of shared clonotypes between healthy human individuals. Naive CD8 isolation took CD45RO-negative cells positively selected for CCR7 and excluded terminally differentiated effector memory CD45RA+ cells. Produced via immunoSEQ multiplex PCR; TCRdb's table is partial and in-frame only. Seen here are millions of clones, less than 95% observed once, and the top ten hold 0.85% to 1.3%. Source material: naive CD8+ T cells sorted from blood. These receptors came from a man between 18 and 29 years old in good health.

The chain carries TRBV19 and TRBJ2-1; TRBD2 might be the D (6 bases). V shed 3 bases and J shed 2 bases, with 11 bases lying between them. Germline lookup yields CDR1 LNHDA and CDR2 SQIVND (reference sequence). The length of the CDR3 is 15 residues. CDR3 coding DNA: TGTGCCAGTAGTATTGGCGGGGACCCCTACAATGAGCAGTTCTTC. As protein: CASSIGGDPYNEQFF.

The chain couples TRBV6-5 to TRBJ1-1; the D is unclear. CDR1 and CDR2 from the germline V gene are MNHEY and SVGAGI. This CDR3 comprises 14 residues. V was shortened by 2 bases and J by 5 bases, with 12 bases between the two germline ends. The CDR3 sequence: CASSYRLSGTEAFF. In DNA, the CDR3 is TGTGCCAGCAGTTACAGACTCTCCGGGACTGAAGCTTTCTTT.

This CDR3 reads CASSPRQDESYEQYF. The CDR3 coding sequence is TGTGCCAGCAGCCCTCGACAGGACGAATCCTACGAGCAGTACTTC. The chain uses TRBV9 and TRBJ2-7, with D tentatively TRBD1 (6 bases). V was cut by 4 bases and J by 1 base, with 15 bases left in between. The CDR3 totals 15 residues. The germline V gene has CDR1 SGDLS and CDR2 YYNGEE.

This clone was seen a single time. V gene TRBV29-1 combines with J gene TRBJ1-1; D ambiguous. This CDR3 contains 15 residues. The V gene lost 3 bases and the J gene lost 0 bases, with 14 bases spanning the gap. Germline V gene lookup returns CDR1 SQVTM and CDR2 ANQGSEA. The CDR3 region has the DNA TGCAGCGTTGACGAGACGGCCTGGGTGAACACTGAAGCTTTCTTT. This translates into CSVDETAWVNTEAFF.

The chain employs TRBV5-1 and TRBJ2-2, with D possibly TRBD2 on 5 matching bases. The CDR3 totals 14 residues. Germline V gene sequence: CDR1 SGHRS, CDR2 YFSETQ. V was shortened by 2 bases and J by 4 bases, with 9 bases between the two germline ends. CDR3 DNA: TGCGCCAGCAGCTTTAGCGCCCTCACCGGGGAGCTGTTTTTT. It translates to CASSFSALTGELFF.

The chain is built from TRBV5-6 and TRBJ1-1; D gene unclear. Between the trimmed V and J ends, which lost 0 bases and 4 bases, there was a span of 4 bases. Germline CDR1 reads SGHDT; CDR2 reads YYEEEE. The CDR3 contains 12 residues. The CDR3: CASSLVATEAFF. The CDR3 bases are TGTGCCAGCAGCTTGGTGGCCACTGAAGCTTTCTTT.

The V and J genes are TRBV5-6 and TRBJ2-5; no definite D call. The V gene lost 3 bases and the J gene lost 5 bases, with 14 bases spanning the gap. Germline assignment: CDR1 SGHDT and CDR2 YYEEEE. The CDR3 consists of 14 residues. CDR3: CASSSESWWETQYF. For the CDR3, the DNA is TGTGCCAGCAGCTCCGAGTCCTGGTGGGAGACCCAGTACTTC.

The gene calls are TRBV7-6 and TRBJ2-7; weak D call: TRBD1 (6 bases). The V end lost 1 base, the J end lost 2 bases, and 15 bases lay between the germline ends. The length of the CDR3 is 16 residues. Germline CDR1 SGHVS, CDR2 FNYEAQ. Here the CDR3 DNA reads TGTGCCAGCAGCTTAGATAGGGACACAACAACCTACGAGCAGTACTTC. Translating it yields CASSLDRDTTTYEQYF. Combining the CDR3 with reference TRBV7-6 and TRBJ2-7 gives the whole variable domain GAGVSQSPRYKVTKRGQDVALRCDPISGHVSLYWYRQALGQGPEFLTYFNYEAQQDKSGLPNDRFSAERPEGSISTLTIQRTEQRDSAMYRCASSLDRDTTTYEQYFGPGTRLTVT.

This chain joins TRBV28 and TRBJ2-1; 7 bases agree with TRBD2. Germline V CDR1 and CDR2: MDHEN, SYDVKM. Trimming at V came to 6 bases and at J to 8 bases, leaving 10 bases not matched to a gene. There are 14 residues in the CDR3. In DNA form, the CDR3 reads TGTGCCAGCAGCGTGGCGGGGGAGGCGCATGAGCAGTTCTTC. Translated, it gives CASSVAGEAHEQFF. Full variable domain (outside the CDR3, taken from reference TRBV28 and TRBJ2-1): DVKVTQSSRYLVKRTGEKVFLECVQDMDHENMFWYRQDPGLGLRLIYFSYDVKMKEKGDIPEGYSVSREKKERFSLILESASTNQTSMYLCASSVAGEAHEQFFGPGTRLTVL.

CDR3 nucleotides: TGTGCCAGCAGCGTAGGTTCCTCCAGGGGAGGTGAAGCTTTCTTT. Amino acid sequence: CASSVGSSRGGEAFF. This sequence joins TRBV9 and TRBJ1-1; D perhaps matches TRBD1 (6 bases). This CDR3 contains 15 residues. CDR1 is SGDLS, CDR2 YYNGEE, per germline. Trimming stripped 0 bases from V and 7 bases from J, with 16 bases between.

The V and J genes are TRBV4-2 and TRBJ2-3, with D perhaps TRBD1 (5 bases). Germline V lookup: CDR1 LGHNA, CDR2 YNFKEQ. The CDR3 sequence is 14 residues long. The ends were cut back, 4 bases at V and 4 bases at J, with 12 bases in the middle. The chain's CDR3 is CASSLVQGADTQYF. The DNA for the CDR3 is TGTGCCAGCAGCCTCGTCCAGGGCGCAGATACGCAGTATTTT.

This chain connects TRBV9 to TRBJ1-6; unclear D gene. Trimming left V 4 bases short and J 5 bases short, with 7 bases between. The CDR3 extends over 13 amino acids. Germline assignment: CDR1 SGDLS and CDR2 YYNGEE. The CDR3 nucleotides read TGTGCCAGCAGCAATGGGGATAATTCACCCCTCCACTTT. This sequence encodes CASSNGDNSPLHF.

The rearrangement links TRBV4-1 to TRBJ2-3, with 7 bases matching TRBD1. The CDR3 length is 16 residues. Germline assignment: CDR1 MGHRA and CDR2 YSYEKL. V gave up 4 bases and J gave up 2 bases; unmatched junction bases: 9. CDR3 region: CASSLINRGDTDTQYF. For the CDR3, the DNA is TGCGCCAGCAGCCTCATAAACAGGGGCGACACAGATACGCAGTATTTT.

The gene calls are TRBV5-1 and TRBJ2-4; the D is unclear. Germline assignment: CDR1 SGHRS and CDR2 YFSETQ. The CDR3 has 16 residues. The V end was cut by 0 bases, the J end by 3 bases, with 13 bases between. The CDR3 protein is CASSLAWDGGKNIQYF. The CDR3, as DNA: TGCGCCAGCAGCTTGGCCTGGGATGGCGGCAAAAACATTCAGTACTTC.

The gene calls are TRBV2 and TRBJ1-1, with 7 bases that match TRBD1. Germline loops: CDR1 SNHLY, CDR2 FYNNEI. The CDR3 is made up of 14 amino acids. J was trimmed by 11 bases and V by 6 bases; bases with no gene match: 15. This CDR3 is CASSNDRDLLRAFF. CDR3 DNA sequence: TGTGCCAGCAGCAACGACAGGGACTTGCTGCGGGCTTTCTTT. Supplemented by reference TRBV2 and TRBJ1-1, the full variable domain reads EPEVTQTPSHQVTQMGQEVILRCVPISNHLYFYWYRQILGQKVEFLVSFYNNEISEKSEIFDDQFSVERPDGSNFTLKIRSTKLEDSAMYFCASSNDRDLLRAFFGQGTRLTVV.